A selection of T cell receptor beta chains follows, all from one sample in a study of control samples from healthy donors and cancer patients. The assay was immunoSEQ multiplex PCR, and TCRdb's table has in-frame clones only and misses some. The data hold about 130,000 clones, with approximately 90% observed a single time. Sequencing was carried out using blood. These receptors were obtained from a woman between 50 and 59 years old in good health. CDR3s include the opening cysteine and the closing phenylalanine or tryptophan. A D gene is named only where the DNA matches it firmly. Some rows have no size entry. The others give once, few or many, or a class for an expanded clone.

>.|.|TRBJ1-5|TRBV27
TGTGCCAGCAGTCTACTAGGGGGGTATCAGCCCCAGCATTTT
CASSLLGGYQPQHF
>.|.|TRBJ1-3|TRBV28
TGTGCCAGCAGTTTACGGGGGGCATCCGGAAACACCATATATTTT
CASSLRGASGNTIYF
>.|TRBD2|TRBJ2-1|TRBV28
TGTGCCAGCAGTTGGACTTCTCGCGGGAGTGGAAATGAGCAGTTCTTC
CASSWTSRGSGNEQFF
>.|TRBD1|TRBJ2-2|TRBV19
TGTGCCAGTAGTAGCCGGGACAGGCGTACCGGGGAGCTGTTTTTT
CASSSRDRRTGELFF
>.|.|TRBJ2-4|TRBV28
TGTGCCAGCAGTTTAACAGGGTTAAAAAACATTCAGTACTTC
CASSLTGLKNIQYF
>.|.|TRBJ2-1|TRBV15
TGTGCCACCAGCAGAGATCTGGCGGGGGCCGGGAATGAGCAGTTCTTC
CATSRDLAGAGNEQFF
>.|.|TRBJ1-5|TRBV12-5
TGTGCTAGTGGCCATGGACAGTTCAATCAGCCCCAGCATTTT
CASGHGQFNQPQHF
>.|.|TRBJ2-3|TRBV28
TGTGCCAGCAGCCTTTTGCGGGGCGCTAGCACAGATACGCAGTATTTT
CASSLLRGASTDTQYF
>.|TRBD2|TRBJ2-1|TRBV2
TGTGCCAGCAGGGGCCCCTCCGGGACTAGCGGTTCTATGGGACCCTACAATGAGCAGTTCTTC
CASRGPSGTSGSMGPYNEQFF
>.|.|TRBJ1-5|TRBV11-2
TGTGCCAGCAGCTCCTCCCGCGGGAGTTCGCCCCAGCATTTT
CASSSSRGSSPQHF
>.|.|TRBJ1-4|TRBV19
TGTGCCAGTAGGGATATGGGGCTGAATGAAAAACTGTTTTTT
CASRDMGLNEKLFF
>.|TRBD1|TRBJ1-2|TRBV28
TGTGCCAGCACAACGCATACAGGGGTCAAGGACTACACCTTC
CASTTHTGVKDYTF
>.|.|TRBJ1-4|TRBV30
TGTGCCTGGAGATCGGGATTGGGGGCTAATGAAAAACTGTTTTTT
CAWRSGLGANEKLFF
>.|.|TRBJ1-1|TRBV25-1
TGTGCCAGCAGTGAATCTGGCACTGAAGCTTTCTTT
CASSESGTEAFF
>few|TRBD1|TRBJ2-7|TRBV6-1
TGTGCCAGCAGTGACGTGACAGGGACCTTCTCCTACGAGCAGTACTTC
CASSDVTGTFSYEQYF
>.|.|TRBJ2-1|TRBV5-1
TGCGCCAGCAGCGGCGGGACCGCTAATGAGCAGTTCTTC
CASSGGTANEQFF
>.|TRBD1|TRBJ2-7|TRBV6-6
TGTGCCAGCCAAACTTCCGGGACAGGGGCCTACGAGCAGTACTTC
CASQTSGTGAYEQYF
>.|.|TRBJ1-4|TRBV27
TGTGCCAGCGGCCCAGAAACAGGGTTAGGTAATGAAAAACTGTTTTTT
CASGPETGLGNEKLFF
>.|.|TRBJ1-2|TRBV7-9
TGTGCCAGCAGCCCTCGAGGGGCCTTAGCCACTAACTATGGCTACACCTTC
CASSPRGALATNYGYTF
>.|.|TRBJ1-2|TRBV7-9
TGTGCCAGCAGCCCCCAGGAGGGAGGTAGAGGGGGCTACACCTTC
CASSPQEGGRGGYTF
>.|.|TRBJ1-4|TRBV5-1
TGCGCCAGCAGGGGCGGCAGCCTCGCAACTAATGAAAAACTGTTTTTT
CASRGGSLATNEKLFF
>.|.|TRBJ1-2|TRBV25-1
TGTGCCAGCAGTGATAGTAGTGGGACATATGCTAACTATGGCTACACCTTC
CASSDSSGTYANYGYTF
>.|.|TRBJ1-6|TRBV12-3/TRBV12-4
TGTGCCAGCACTCTGGGTGGGGGATCACCCCTCCACTTT
CASTLGGGSPLHF
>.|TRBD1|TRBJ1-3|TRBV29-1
TGCAGCGTTCTCCTAGTGGGACAGTTTTTTTCTGGAAACACCATATATTTT
CSVLLVGQFFSGNTIYF
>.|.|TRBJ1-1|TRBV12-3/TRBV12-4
TGTGCCAGCAGTTTACGGGGGTATGGTGAAGCTTTCTTT
CASSLRGYGEAFF
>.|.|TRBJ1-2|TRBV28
TGTGCCACGATTGGAGGACATTTGGTGTCGAGAAGCTATGGCTACACCTTC
CATIGGHLVSRSYGYTF
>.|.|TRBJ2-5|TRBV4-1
TGCGCCAGCAGCCAAGATAGAGGGTCACTTAATCAAGAGACCCAGTACTTC
CASSQDRGSLNQETQYF
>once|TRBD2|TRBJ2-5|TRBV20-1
TGCAGTGCTAGTGGGGGGGATGAGACCCAGTACTTC
CSASGGDETQYF
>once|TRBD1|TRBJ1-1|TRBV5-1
TGCGCCAGCAGCCCAGTCCCGGGACAGGGTTGGAACACTGAAGCTTTCTTT
CASSPVPGQGWNTEAFF
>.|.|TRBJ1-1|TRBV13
TGTGCCAGCAGCCAATTCGTCTGGGGTGTAGCTTTCTTT
CASSQFVWGVAFF
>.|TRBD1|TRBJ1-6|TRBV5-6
TGTGCCAGCAGCTTTACAGGGGCGCAGGAAAATTCACCCCTCCACTTT
CASSFTGAQENSPLHF
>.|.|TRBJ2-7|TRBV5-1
TGCGCCAGCAGCTTGAGTCAGAGTTACGAGCAGTACTTC
CASSLSQSYEQYF
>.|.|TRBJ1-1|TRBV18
TGTGCCAGCTCGGGGCCACCGGGAACTGAAGCTTTCTTT
CASSGPPGTEAFF
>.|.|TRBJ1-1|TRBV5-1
TGCGCCAGCAGCTCAATAAGCTTGAACACTGAAGCTTTCTTT
CASSSISLNTEAFF
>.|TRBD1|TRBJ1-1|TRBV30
TGTGCCTGGAGCAGGGGGTCACCTTTCATGAACACTGAAGCTTTCTTT
CAWSRGSPFMNTEAFF
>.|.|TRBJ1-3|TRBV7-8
TGTGCCAGCAGCCCGGGTGGAAACACCATATATTTT
CASSPGGNTIYF
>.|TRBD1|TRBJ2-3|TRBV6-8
TGTGCCAGCAGTTTCGCGGGACAGGGGTTTGCAGATACGCAGTATTTT
CASSFAGQGFADTQYF
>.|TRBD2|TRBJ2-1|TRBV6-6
TGTGCCAGCAGTCCGGGACTAGCGGGAGAGTCTGACAATGAGCAGTTCTTC
CASSPGLAGESDNEQFF
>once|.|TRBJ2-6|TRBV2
TGTGCCAGCACGGGGGGCTCCTCTGGGGCCAACGTCCTGACTTTC
CASTGGSSGANVLTF
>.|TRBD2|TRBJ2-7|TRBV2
TGTGCCAGCAGCGGACTAGCGGGCCCGAGCTCCTACGAGCAGTACTTC
CASSGLAGPSSYEQYF
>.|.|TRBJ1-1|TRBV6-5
TGTGCCAGCAGTTACTCAGGCCTCGGAACTGAAGCTTTCTTT
CASSYSGLGTEAFF
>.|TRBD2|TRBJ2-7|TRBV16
TGTGCCAGCTCACTAGCGGGAGGGTACGAGCAGTACTTC
CASSLAGGYEQYF
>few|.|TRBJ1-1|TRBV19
TGTGCCAGTAGTACCCTAGGACCCGGGGAAGCTTTCTTT
CASSTLGPGEAFF
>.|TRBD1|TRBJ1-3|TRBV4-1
TGCGCCAGCAGCCAAGGGACAGGTCCTGGAAACACCATATATTTT
CASSQGTGPGNTIYF
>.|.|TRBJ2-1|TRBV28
TGTGCCAGCACAAGGGCAGCGACTATCTACAATGAGCAGTTCTTC
CASTRAATIYNEQFF